The 9 T cell receptor beta chains given below trace back to one sample, sequenced in a study of CD8 T cells in Susac syndrome. Random hexamers primed reverse transcription of about 0.45 to 1 ug RNA. TCRdb reprocessed the immunoSEQ multiplex PCR reads via MiXCR and lists one record per CDR3 protein. The sample consists of under 200,000 distinct CDR3 sequences, more than 85% of them appearing once. The specimen sequenced was CD4+ T cells from PBMCs. All receptors derive from a human donor with Susac syndrome.

The chain recombines TRBV6-5 with TRBJ2-1, with 11 bases that match TRBD2. The germline V gene has CDR1 MNHEY and CDR2 SVGAGI. The length of the CDR3 is 17 residues. V was pared by 4 bases and J by 3 bases, with 8 bases of the junction left unmatched. The CDR3 region is CASSWIAGGLVYNEQFF. Here the CDR3 DNA reads TGTGCCAGCAGTTGGATAGCGGGGGGGCTGGTCTACAATGAGCAGTTCTTC.

The chain employs TRBV27 and TRBJ2-7, with 8 bases fitting TRBD2. CDR1 is MNHEY, CDR2 SMNVEV, per germline (reference sequence). This CDR3 is built from 14 residues. Trimming removed 7 bases from V and 2 bases from J; junction bases left unmatched: 7. DNA of the CDR3: TGTGCCAGCACCCCGGGAGGGTTCGCCTACGAGCAGTACTTC. As protein: CASTPGGFAYEQYF.

This clonotype was counted between two and nine times. The CDR3 coding sequence is TGCAGTGGGGACAGGGGGCTCCACGAGCAGTACTTC. This translates into CSGDRGLHEQYF. This chain connects TRBV20-1 to TRBJ2-7, with 12 bases lining up with TRBD1. The trim removed 7 bases at V and 5 bases at J, leaving 3 bases unmatched. This CDR3 comprises 12 residues. In germline, CDR1 is DFQATT, CDR2 SNEGSKA (reference sequence).

The chain employs TRBV18 and TRBJ2-3; the match to TRBD2 covers 10 bases. The length of the CDR3 is 15 residues. In germline, CDR1 is KGHSH, CDR2 LQKENI. Losses at the gene ends were 3 bases for V and 9 bases for J; bases not matched to a gene: 9. As DNA, the CDR3 is TGTGCCAGCTCACCGGTGGCTAGCGGGGGATACACGCAGTATTTT. Its protein product is CASSPVASGGYTQYF.

This sequence joins TRBV6-1 and TRBJ2-3, with 14 bases lining up with TRBD2. Germline loops: CDR1 MNHNS, CDR2 SASEGT. V trimming: 6 bases; J trimming: 5 bases; junction bases outside the gene matches: 7. The CDR3 covers 16 residues. The CDR3 sequence is CASRGLAGVAVDTQYF. CDR3 in DNA: TGTGCCAGCAGGGGACTAGCGGGAGTCGCGGTAGATACGCAGTATTTT.

This rearrangement joins TRBV29-1 to TRBJ2-3; TRBD2 matches 9 bases. V lost 8 bases and J lost 0; bases outside the gene matches: 3. The CDR3 loop spans 13 amino acids. Germline-derived CDR1 and CDR2 are SQVTM and ANQGSEA. The CDR3 DNA reads as TGCAGCATTCTAGCGGGGAGCACAGATACGCAGTATTTT. As protein: CSILAGSTDTQYF.

The chain uses TRBV27 and TRBJ1-2; no clear D. CDR1 is MNHEY and CDR2 is SMNVEV in the germline V gene (reference sequence). The CDR3 is 13 amino acids. Deletions cut 0 bases from V and 7 bases from J, with 9 bases between. The CDR3 DNA follows: TGTGCCAGCAGTTTATCGTTCCGTAGTGGCTACACCTTC. This codes for CASSLSFRSGYTF.

The chain is built from TRBV9 and TRBJ2-2; TRBD2 matches at 9 bases. V was pared by 0 bases and J by 6 bases, with 9 bases of the junction left unmatched. The CDR3 is made up of 17 amino acids. Per the germline V gene, CDR1 is SGDLS and CDR2 is YYNGEE. The CDR3 reads CASSVEGSGRWAGELFF. The CDR3 DNA sequence: TGTGCCAGCAGCGTAGAGGGTAGCGGGAGATGGGCCGGGGAGCTGTTTTTT.

The chain combines TRBV18 with TRBJ2-2; perhaps TRBD2 as D (6 bases). Germline assignment: CDR1 KGHSH and CDR2 LQKENI. CDR3 size: 16 residues. Trimming took off 3 bases at V and 2 bases at J, with 13 bases between the two ends. The CDR3 nucleotides read TGTGCCAGCTCACCCTTTGACGGGAGCAACACCGGGGAGCTGTTTTTT. It codes for CASSPFDGSNTGELFF.